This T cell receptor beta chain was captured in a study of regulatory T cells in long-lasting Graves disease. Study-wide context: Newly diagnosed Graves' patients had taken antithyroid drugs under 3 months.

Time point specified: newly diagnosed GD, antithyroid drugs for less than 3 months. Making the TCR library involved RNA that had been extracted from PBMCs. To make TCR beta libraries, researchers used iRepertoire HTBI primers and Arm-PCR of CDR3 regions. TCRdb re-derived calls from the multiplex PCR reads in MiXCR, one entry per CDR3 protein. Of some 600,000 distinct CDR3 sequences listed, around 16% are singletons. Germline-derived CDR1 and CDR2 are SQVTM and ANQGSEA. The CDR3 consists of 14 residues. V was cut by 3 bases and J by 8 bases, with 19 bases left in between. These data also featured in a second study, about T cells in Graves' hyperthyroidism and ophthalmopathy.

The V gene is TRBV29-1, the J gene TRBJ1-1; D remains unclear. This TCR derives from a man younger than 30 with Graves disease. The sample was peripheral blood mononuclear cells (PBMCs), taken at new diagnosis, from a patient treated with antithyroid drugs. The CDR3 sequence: CSVDLLGRAIEAFF. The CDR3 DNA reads TGCAGCGTTGATCTCCTGGGTAGGGCTATAGAAGCTTTCTTT. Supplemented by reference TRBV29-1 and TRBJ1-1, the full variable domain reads SAVISQKPSRDICQRGTSLTIQCQVDSQVTMMFWYRQQPGQSLTLIATANQGSEATYESGFVIDKFPISRPNLTFSTLTVSNMSPEDSSIYLCSVDLLGRAIEAFFGQGTRLTVV.